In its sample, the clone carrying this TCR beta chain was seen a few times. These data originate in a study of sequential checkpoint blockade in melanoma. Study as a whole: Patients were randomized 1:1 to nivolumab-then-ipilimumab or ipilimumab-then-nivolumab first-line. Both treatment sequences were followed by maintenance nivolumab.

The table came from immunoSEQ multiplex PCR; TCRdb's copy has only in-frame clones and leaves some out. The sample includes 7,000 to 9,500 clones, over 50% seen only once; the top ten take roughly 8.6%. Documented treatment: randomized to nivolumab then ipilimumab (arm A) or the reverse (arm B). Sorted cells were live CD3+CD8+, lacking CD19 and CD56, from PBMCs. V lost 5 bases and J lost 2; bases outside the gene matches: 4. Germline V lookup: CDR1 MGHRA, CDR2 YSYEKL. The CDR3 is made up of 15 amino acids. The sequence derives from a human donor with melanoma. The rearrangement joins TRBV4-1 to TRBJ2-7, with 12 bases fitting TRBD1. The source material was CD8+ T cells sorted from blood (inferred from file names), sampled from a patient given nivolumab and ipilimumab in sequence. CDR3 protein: CASSYGTGGTYEQYF. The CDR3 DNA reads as TGCGCCAGCAGCTACGGGACAGGGGGCACCTACGAGCAGTACTTC.